The rows below give T cell receptor beta chains drawn from one sample of a study of CD8 T cells in Susac syndrome. TCRdb reanalysed the immunoSEQ multiplex PCR reads using MiXCR and keeps one entry per CDR3 protein. The sample shows about 250,000 distinct CDR3 sequences, about 93% of them seen only once. Sequenced material: CD4+ T cells from PBMCs. The receptors here all came from a human donor with multiple sclerosis. CDR3s include the opening cysteine and the closing phenylalanine or tryptophan. The D gene is left open where the match is weak. A clone size is listed for some rows: how often the clone was seen (once, few, many), or a class if it is expanded.

j_call d_call clone_size cdr3_length v_call cdr3_nt cdr3_aa
TRBJ1-4 TRBD1 - 15 TRBV19 TGTGCCAGTAGCGACCCGGGACAGTCTAATGAAAAACTGTTTTTT CASSDPGQSNEKLFF
TRBJ2-2 - - 15 TRBV14 TGTGCCAGCAGCCAGATGGACAGGAACACCGGGGAGCTGTTTTTT CASSQMDRNTGELFF
TRBJ2-5 TRBD1 - 14 TRBV24-1 TGTGCCACCAGTGGGGGACAGCTCCAAGAGACCCAGTACTTC CATSGGQLQETQYF
TRBJ2-2 - - 14 TRBV5-4 TGTGCCAGCAGCTCGGGACCGGTGGCCGGGGAGCTGTTTTTT CASSSGPVAGELFF
TRBJ2-2 TRBD1 - 16 TRBV19 TGTGCCAGTACCCGGCGACCGGGACAGGGGACCGGGGAGCTGTTTTTT CASTRRPGQGTGELFF
TRBJ2-5 - - 12 TRBV7-2 TGTGCCAGCAGCCCCCTTAGAGAGACCCAGTACTTC CASSPLRETQYF
TRBJ2-3 - - 14 TRBV29-1 TGCAGCGTTCAAAAAGGGGCGGGCACAGATACGCAGTATTTT CSVQKGAGTDTQYF
TRBJ2-1 TRBD2 - 18 TRBV3-1 TGTGCCAGCAGCCAAGACCTGGGACTAGCGAGGGTTATTGGGGAGCAGTTCTTC CASSQDLGLARVIGEQFF
TRBJ1-3 - - 15 TRBV9 TGTGCCAGCAGCGTACAGGGGAGCTCTGGAAACACCATATATTTT CASSVQGSSGNTIYF
TRBJ1-1 - - 13 TRBV12-3/TRBV12-4 TGTGCCAGCAGTTTGATAGGGCAGTCTGAAGCTTTCTTT CASSLIGQSEAFF
TRBJ1-1 - - 13 TRBV5-1 TGCGCCAGCAGCCTGGGTGGGCACACTGAAGCTTTCTTT CASSLGGHTEAFF
TRBJ2-5 TRBD2 - 16 TRBV27 TGTGCCAGCAGTCCATGGACTAGCGGGGGGGCAGAGACCCAGTACTTC CASSPWTSGGAETQYF
TRBJ2-5 - - 13 TRBV28 TGTGCCAGCAGCCTCCCGGAGGGGGGGACCCAGTACTTC CASSLPEGGTQYF
TRBJ1-2 TRBD1 - 15 TRBV20-1 TGCAGTGCTAGAGAGAGGGGGCGAACTAACTATGGCTACACCTTC CSARERGRTNYGYTF
TRBJ2-5 TRBD2 - 13 TRBV20-1 TGCAGTGGAGCTAGCGGGAGGAAAGAGACCCAGTACTTC CSGASGRKETQYF
TRBJ1-1 - - 15 TRBV20-1 TGCAGTGCTAGAGATAGGACGACAGGTTTCACTGAAGCTTTCTTT CSARDRTTGFTEAFF
TRBJ2-3 TRBD2 - 19 TRBV9 TGTGCCAGCAGCGTGGCGGGCGGGGGGGAATTCTCTAGCACAGATACGCAGTATTTT CASSVAGGGEFSSTDTQYF
TRBJ2-5 - - 14 TRBV11-2 TGTGCCAGCAGCCGCCCGGACTACCAAGAGACCCAGTACTTC CASSRPDYQETQYF
TRBJ2-2 - - 15 TRBV19 TGTGCCAGTATTTCAAGCCGGCCGGACACCGGGGAGCTGTTTTTT CASISSRPDTGELFF
TRBJ1-1 - - 13 TRBV29-1 TGCAGCGTAGTGACTGCCACGAACACTGAAGCTTTCTTT CSVVTATNTEAFF
TRBJ2-7 - once 12 TRBV12-3/TRBV12-4 TGTGCCAGCAGCCCTCGCCAAATGGAGCAGTACTTC CASSPRQMEQYF
TRBJ1-1 - - 15 TRBV15 TGTGCCACCAGTCCCGGGGTGGGCCAGGGCACTGAAGCTTTCTTT CATSPGVGQGTEAFF
TRBJ2-5 TRBD2 - 15 TRBV14 TGTGCCAGCAGCCAAGTTGTGGGGGGGAGAGAGACTTGGGACTTC CASSQVVGGRETWDF
TRBJ1-1 - - 17 TRBV3-1 TGTGCCAGCAGCCAAGATGGGTTGGCAGGCGCCTTCGCTGAAGCTTTCTTT CASSQDGLAGAFAEAFF
TRBJ1-1 TRBD1 - 17 TRBV11-2 TGTGCCAGCAGCCCAGAGGGACAGGGATTCTTGAACACTGAAGCTTTCTTT CASSPEGQGFLNTEAFF
TRBJ1-1 - - 10 TRBV24-1 TGTGCCACCAGTGGCACTGAAGCTTTCTTT CATSGTEAFF
TRBJ1-1 TRBD1 - 15 TRBV4-1 TGCGCCAGCAGCCAGAGGACAGGGGGCTTAGCTGAAGCTTTCTTT CASSQRTGGLAEAFF
TRBJ2-5 - - 12 TRBV19 TGTGCCAGTAGTCGGAGAGGAGAGACCCAGTACTTC CASSRRGETQYF
TRBJ2-6 TRBD1 - 15 TRBV19 TGTGCCAGCTCTAGGACAGGGGCTGGGGCCAACGTCCTGACTTTC CASSRTGAGANVLTF
TRBJ2-6 TRBD1 - 11 TRBV12-3/TRBV12-4 TGTGCCAGCAGTTTCCAGGGGGCACGGACTTTC CASSFQGARTF
TRBJ1-3 - - 16 TRBV6-6 TGTGCCAGCAGTTACCCAGGGAACCTGAGGGGAAACACCATATATTTT CASSYPGNLRGNTIYF
TRBJ1-5 - - 18 TRBV7-8 TGTGCCAGCAGCTTATTTTCGCGCCCAGCAGGGTTCCGTCAGCCCCAGCATTTT CASSLFSRPAGFRQPQHF
TRBJ1-2 - once 15 TRBV20-1 TGCAGTGCTAGATATATGGGGGGGAGAGGCTATGGCTACACCTTC CSARYMGGRGYGYTF
TRBJ2-5 - - 15 TRBV18 TGTGCCAGCTCACCACAACAGAGGAGTAGGGAGACCCAGTACTTC CASSPQQRSRETQYF
TRBJ2-1 TRBD2 - 17 TRBV5-1 TGCGCCAGCAGCCGGGCGAGTAGAGCGGGAGGGTTTAATGAGCAGTTCTTC CASSRASRAGGFNEQFF
TRBJ2-1 TRBD2 - 14 TRBV11-2 TGTGCCAGCAGCCCTAGAGCGACTAGCGGTAACGGGTTCTTC CASSPRATSGNGFF
TRBJ1-1 TRBD1 - 15 TRBV5-1 TGCGCCAGCAGCTGGGGCAGGGGGCGCAACACTGAAGCTTTCTTT CASSWGRGRNTEAFF
TRBJ1-1 - once 12 TRBV6-5 TGTGCCAGCAGCCAGGGGAACACTGAAGCTTTCTTT CASSQGNTEAFF
TRBJ2-3 TRBD1 - 15 TRBV9 TGTGCCAGCAGCGCTGGGACAGGTCCTACAGATACGCAGTATTTT CASSAGTGPTDTQYF
TRBJ2-7 - - 16 TRBV20-1 TGCAGTGCTAGAGATCCCCAACAGGGAGACGCGCACGAGCAGTACTTC CSARDPQQGDAHEQYF
TRBJ1-3 - - 16 TRBV4-2 TGTGCCAGCACCAGCTTGGGCTTTTTTCCCGGAAACACCATATATTTT CASTSLGFFPGNTIYF
TRBJ1-2 - - 15 TRBV7-2 TGTGCCAGCAGCTTAGCCGCCGGCAGGGGTCATGGCTACACCTTC CASSLAAGRGHGYTF
TRBJ2-3 - - 15 TRBV21-1 TGTGCCAGCCGTAAGCGGGGGCATAGCACAGATACGCAGTATTTT CASRKRGHSTDTQYF
TRBJ1-5 - - 15 TRBV2 TGTGCCAGCAGTGAAATCAGAGATAGCAATCAGCCCCAGCATTTT CASSEIRDSNQPQHF